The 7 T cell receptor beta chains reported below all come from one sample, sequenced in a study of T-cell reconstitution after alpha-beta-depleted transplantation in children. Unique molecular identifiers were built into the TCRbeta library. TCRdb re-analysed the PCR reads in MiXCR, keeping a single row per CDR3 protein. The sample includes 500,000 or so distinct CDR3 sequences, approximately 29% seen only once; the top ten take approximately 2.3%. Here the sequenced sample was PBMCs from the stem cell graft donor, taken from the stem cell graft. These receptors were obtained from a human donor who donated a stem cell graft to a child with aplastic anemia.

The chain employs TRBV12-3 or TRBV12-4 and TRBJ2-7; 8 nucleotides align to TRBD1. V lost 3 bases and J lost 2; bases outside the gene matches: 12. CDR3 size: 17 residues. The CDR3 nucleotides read TGTGCCAGCAGTTTGGACAGGGTATGGGATGGGACCTACGAGCAGTACGTC. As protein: CASSLDRVWDGTYEQYV.

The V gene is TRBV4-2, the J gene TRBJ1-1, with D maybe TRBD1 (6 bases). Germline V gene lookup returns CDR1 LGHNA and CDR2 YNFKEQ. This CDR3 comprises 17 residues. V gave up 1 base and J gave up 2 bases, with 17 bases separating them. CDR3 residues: CASSQAFSGAFNTEAFF. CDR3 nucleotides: TGTGCCAGCAGCCAAGCATTTTCAGGGGCATTCAACACTGAAGCTTTCTTT.

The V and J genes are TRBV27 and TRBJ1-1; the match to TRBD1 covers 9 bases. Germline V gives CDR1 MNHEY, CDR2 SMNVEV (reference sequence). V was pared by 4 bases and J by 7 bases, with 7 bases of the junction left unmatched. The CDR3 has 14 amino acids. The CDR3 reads CASSSRDRAIEAFF. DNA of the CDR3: TGTGCCAGCAGTTCCCGGGACAGGGCCATTGAAGCTTTCTTT.

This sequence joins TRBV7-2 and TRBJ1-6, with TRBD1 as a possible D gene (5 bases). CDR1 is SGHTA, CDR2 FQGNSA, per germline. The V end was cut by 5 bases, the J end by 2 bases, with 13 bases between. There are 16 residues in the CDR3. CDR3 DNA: TGTGCCAGCAGCCTTAAGGCAGGGACCTATAATTCACCCCTCCACTTT. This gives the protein CASSLKAGTYNSPLHF. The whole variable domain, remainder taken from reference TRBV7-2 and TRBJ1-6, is GAGVSQSPSNKVTEKGKDVELRCDPISGHTALYWYRQSLGQGLEFLIYFQGNSAPDKSGLPSDRFSAERTGGSVSTLTIQRTQQEDSAVYLCASSLKAGTYNSPLHFGNGTRLTVT.

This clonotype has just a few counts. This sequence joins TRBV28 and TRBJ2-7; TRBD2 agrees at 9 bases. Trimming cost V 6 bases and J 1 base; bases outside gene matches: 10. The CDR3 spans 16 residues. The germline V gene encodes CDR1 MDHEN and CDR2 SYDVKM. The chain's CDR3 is CASSLSGTSGSYEQYF. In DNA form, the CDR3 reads TGTGCCAGCAGCTTGAGTGGAACTAGCGGGTCCTACGAGCAGTACTTC.

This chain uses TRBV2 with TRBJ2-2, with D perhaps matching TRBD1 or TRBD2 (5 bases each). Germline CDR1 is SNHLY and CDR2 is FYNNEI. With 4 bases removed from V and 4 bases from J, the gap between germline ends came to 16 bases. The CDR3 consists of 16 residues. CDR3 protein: CASSGTHGTSTGELFF. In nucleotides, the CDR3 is TGTGCCAGCAGTGGGACCCACGGGACGAGCACCGGGGAGCTGTTTTTT. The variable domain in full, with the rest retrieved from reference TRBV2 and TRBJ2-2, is EPEVTQTPSHQVTQMGQEVILRCVPISNHLYFYWYRQILGQKVEFLVSFYNNEISEKSEIFDDQFSVERPDGSNFTLKIRSTKLEDSAMYFCASSGTHGTSTGELFFGEGSRLTVL.

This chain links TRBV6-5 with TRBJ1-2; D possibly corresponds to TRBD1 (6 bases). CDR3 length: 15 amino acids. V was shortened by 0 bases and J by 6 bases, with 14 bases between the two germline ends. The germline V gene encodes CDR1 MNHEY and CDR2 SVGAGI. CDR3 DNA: TGTGCCAGCAGTTACTCGTTTGGGGGGCCCGATGGCTACACCTTC. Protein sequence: CASSYSFGGPDGYTF.